These T cell receptor beta chains were read from a single sample in a study of vaccination effects on CD4 cells after COVID-19. Libraries were prepared by immunoSEQ multiplex PCR; TCRdb keeps only in-frame clonotypes and omits some of them. The profile covers tens of thousands of clones, with roughly 74% appearing a single time and 2.5% to 3% taken by the ten largest. No antigen has been assigned to these receptors. This specimen was CD4+ T cells from PBMCs cultured with HCoV-NL63 spike peptides, taken before COVID-19 vaccination. These receptors were collected from a human donor who received a COVID-19 vaccine. Each CDR3 is given with its conserved first and last residue. A D gene is named only where the DNA matches it firmly. A clone size is listed for some rows: how often the clone was seen (once, few, many), or a class if it is expanded.

j_gene | d_gene | abundance | v_gene | CDR3nt | CDR3aa
TRBJ1-5 | - | - | TRBV7-8 | TGTGCCAGCAGCTTAAGAACAGGGCTCGATCAGCCCCAGCATTTT | CASSLRTGLDQPQHF
TRBJ1-3 | - | - | TRBV21-1 | TGTGCCAGCAGCAAAGGGCGGAGGACGACAGGAAACACCATATATTTT | CASSKGRRTTGNTIYF
TRBJ1-1 | TRBD1 | - | TRBV29-1 | TGCAGCGTTGGGACAGGACAGACTGAAGCTTTCTTT | CSVGTGQTEAFF
TRBJ2-1 | TRBD2 | - | TRBV6-5 | TGTGCCAGCAGTTCCCCCGCGGGGGGGTCCTACAATGAGCAGTTCTTC | CASSSPAGGSYNEQFF
TRBJ2-5 | TRBD2 | once | TRBV6-5 | TGTGCCAGCAGTTCGACTAGCGGGGGTTTCCTCGAGACCCAGTACTTC | CASSSTSGGFLETQYF
TRBJ1-2 | - | - | TRBV7-6 | TGTGCCAGCAGCTTAGGGGGCCGGAGTTATGGCTACACCTTC | CASSLGGRSYGYTF
TRBJ1-6 | TRBD1 | - | TRBV14 | TGTGCCAGCAGCCTTGGACAGGTCCTTTGGTCACCCCTCCACTTT | CASSLGQVLWSPLHF
TRBJ2-3 | - | - | TRBV3-1/TRBV3-2 | TGTGCCAGCAGCCAAGATAAGGGCAATACGCAGTATTTT | CASSQDKGNTQYF
TRBJ1-5 | - | - | TRBV28 | TGTGCCAGCCGTGGGGGGTTAGCCCAGCATTTT | CASRGGLAQHF
TRBJ1-1 | TRBD1 | - | TRBV19 | TGTGCCAGTAGTACCCGCTCCGGGACAGGGAAGGAAGCTTTCTTT | CASSTRSGTGKEAFF
TRBJ1-3 | - | - | TRBV12-5 | TGTGCTGGATCAGGGGACGGAAACACCATATATTTT | CAGSGDGNTIYF
TRBJ1-1 | - | - | TRBV19 | TGTGCCAGTAAGAACCTCGGGCAGGGGAGTTGGGTGGCTTTCTTT | CASKNLGQGSWVAFF
TRBJ2-3 | - | - | TRBV11-3 | TGTGCCAGCAGCTCCGGGGGAGGTCTGAGCACAGATACGCAGTATTTT | CASSSGGGLSTDTQYF
TRBJ1-6 | - | - | TRBV11-2 | TGTGCCAGCAGCTTAGATAGGGGCTCCTATAATTCACCCCTCCACTTT | CASSLDRGSYNSPLHF
TRBJ1-2 | - | - | TRBV4-3 | TGCGCCAGCAGCCGGGGGGGGTCCGGAGGCTACACCTTC | CASSRGGSGGYTF
TRBJ1-5 | - | - | TRBV2 | TGTGCCAGCAGTGACATAGGTCGGGGGAGTCAGCCCCAGCATTTT | CASSDIGRGSQPQHF
TRBJ2-1 | TRBD2 | - | TRBV27 | TGTGCCAGCAGTTCCCTTCCTAGCGGGGGGGCCAATGAGCAGTTCTTC | CASSSLPSGGANEQFF
TRBJ1-1 | - | - | TRBV5-1 | TGCGCCAGCGCCGGAGCCGAGAACACTGAAGCTTTCTTT | CASAGAENTEAFF
TRBJ1-2 | - | - | TRBV2 | TGTGCCAGCAATCCCCGGGACGGACATGGCTACACCTTC | CASNPRDGHGYTF
TRBJ2-6 | - | - | TRBV29-1 | TGCAGCGTTGAAGGAACAGGGGGAGGGGGGGCCAACGTCCTGACTTTC | CSVEGTGGGGANVLTF
TRBJ1-2 | TRBD1 | - | TRBV10-2 | TGCGCCAGCACCCAGACAGGGAAGGGCTACACCTTC | CASTQTGKGYTF
TRBJ2-1 | - | - | TRBV11-3 | TGTGCCAGCAGCCAAGATGGAATCCAGTTCTTC | CASSQDGIQFF
TRBJ1-4 | - | - | TRBV4-3 | TGCGCCAGCAGCCAAGAACCCGACACAACTAATGAAAAACTGTTTTTT | CASSQEPDTTNEKLFF
TRBJ1-4 | TRBD1 | - | TRBV28 | TGTGCCGAAGGGGACAGGGCGGGTGAAAAACTGTTTTTT | CAEGDRAGEKLFF
TRBJ1-4 | - | few | TRBV18 | TGTGCCAGCTCACTTGTGACAATGGGGTCGGGACTGTTTTTT | CASSLVTMGSGLFF
TRBJ1-2 | - | once | TRBV18 | TGTGCCAGCTCACCAGCACCGGGACAACTCTATGGCTACACCTTC | CASSPAPGQLYGYTF
TRBJ1-6 | - | - | TRBV19 | TGTGCCAGTAGTATACAGGAGAATTCACCCCTCCACTTT | CASSIQENSPLHF
TRBJ1-5 | - | - | TRBV3-1/TRBV3-2 | TGTGCCAGCAGCCAAGGGAACGTTCAGCCCCAGCATTTT | CASSQGNVQPQHF
TRBJ1-2 | - | - | TRBV6-5 | TGTGCCACGGGGGGGGAGGCTTGGAACTATGGCTACACCTTC | CATGGEAWNYGYTF
TRBJ1-6 | - | few | TRBV11-3 | TGTGCCAGCAGCTTAGGGGATTCACCCCTCCACTTT | CASSLGDSPLHF
TRBJ2-2 | - | few | TRBV10-1 | TGCGCCAGCAGTGACGAGAGGAACACCGGGGAGCTGTTTTTT | CASSDERNTGELFF
TRBJ1-2 | - | few | TRBV18 | TGTGCCAGCTCTCTAGCATCGGAAACCAACTATGGCTACACCTTC | CASSLASETNYGYTF
TRBJ2-3 | TRBD1 | - | TRBV5-6 | TGTGCCAGCAGCTTGGCCGACAGGGACACAGGAGATACGCAGTATTTT | CASSLADRDTGDTQYF
TRBJ2-3 | TRBD2 | once | TRBV4-1 | TGCGCCAGCAGCCAGTACCTATATCCTGGCGGGGGGACAGATACGCAGTATTTT | CASSQYLYPGGGTDTQYF
TRBJ2-3 | - | - | TRBV6-2/TRBV6-3 | TGTGCCAGCAGTGACACAGATACGCAGTATTTT | CASSDTDTQYF
TRBJ2-1 | TRBD1 | few | TRBV6-5 | TGTGCCAGCAGTTATGACAGGGATTCGAGGAATGAGCAGTTCTTC | CASSYDRDSRNEQFF
TRBJ2-2 | TRBD2 | few | TRBV7-3 | TGTGCCAGCAGCCTAGCGGGGGGGCCCTCCGGGGAGCTGTTTTTT | CASSLAGGPSGELFF
TRBJ1-5 | - | - | TRBV7-2 | TGTGCCAGCAGCTTAGGTTCGGGGGGGTATCAGCCCCAGCATTTT | CASSLGSGGYQPQHF
TRBJ1-1 | - | - | TRBV18 | TGTGCCAGCTCACCAGGGACAGAAGCTTTCTTT | CASSPGTEAFF
TRBJ2-5 | - | - | TRBV3-1/TRBV3-2 | TGTGCCGGCGGGCAGGGTTTGGCCGACGGCTTAAAGACCCAGTACTTC | CAGGQGLADGLKTQYF
TRBJ1-6 | - | - | TRBV7-3 | TGTGCCAGCAGCGACAACGGAGGTGATTCACCCCTCCACTTT | CASSDNGGDSPLHF
TRBJ1-1 | TRBD1 | - | TRBV12-3/TRBV12-4 | TGTGCCAGCAGTTGGGACAGGAACACTGAAGCTTTCTTT | CASSWDRNTEAFF
TRBJ2-2 | TRBD1 | - | TRBV24-1 | TGTGCCACCAGTGATTTTAACAGGGGGCGCCGCCCCGGGGAGCTGTTTTTT | CATSDFNRGRRPGELFF